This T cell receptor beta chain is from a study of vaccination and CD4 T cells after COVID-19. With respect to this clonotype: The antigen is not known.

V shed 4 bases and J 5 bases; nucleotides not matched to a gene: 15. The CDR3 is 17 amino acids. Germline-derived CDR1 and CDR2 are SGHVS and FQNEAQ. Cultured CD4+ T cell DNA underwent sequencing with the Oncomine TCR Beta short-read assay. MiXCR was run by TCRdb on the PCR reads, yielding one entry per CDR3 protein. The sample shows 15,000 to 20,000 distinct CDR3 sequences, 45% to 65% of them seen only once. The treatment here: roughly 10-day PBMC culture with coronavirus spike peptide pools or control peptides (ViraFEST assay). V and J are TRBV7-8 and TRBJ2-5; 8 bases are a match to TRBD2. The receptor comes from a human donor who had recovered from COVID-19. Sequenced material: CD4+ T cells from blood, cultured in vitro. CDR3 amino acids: CASSSLGRSGSSETQYF. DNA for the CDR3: TGTGCCAGCAGCTCCCTAGGTAGGAGCGGGAGCTCGGAGACCCAGTACTTC.